Sequencing of this TCR beta chain was carried out in a study of blood T cell repertoires in COVID-19. About the research overall: The United States, Italy and Spain were the sources of the acute and convalescent COVID-19 samples. Sources were T cells, B-cell-depleted T cells, or PBMCs; the material itself was cDNA or gDNA.

Trimming took 8 bases from V and 0 from J, leaving 14 bases between them. CDR3 length: 15 residues. Looked up from germline, CDR1 is KGHSH and CDR2 is LQKENI. Authors' analysis steps: Cell counts per sample came from amplifying reference gene primers. Produced via immunoSEQ multiplex PCR; TCRdb's table is partial and in-frame only. From that table come the V and J calls and clone size; the DNA was used to work out D and trimming. The table shows around 180,000 clones, with about 74% occurring only once. The chain links TRBV18 to TRBJ1-5, with D possibly matching TRBD1 (5 bases). The sequencing input was peripheral blood. This receptor was taken from a woman aged 80 or over with acute or convalescent COVID-19. The DNA for the CDR3 is TGTGCCAGCCATGGGGGGGACTATAGCAATCAGCCCCAGCATTTT. Translating gives CASHGGDYSNQPQHF.